Listed here are 6 T cell receptor beta chains from one sample, sequenced in a study of tumor-infiltrating lymphocytes in primary liver carcinoma. Constant-region priming of roughly 500 ng total RNA yielded TCR beta cDNA. ARM-PCR was slightly modified, and three nested multiplex PCR rounds with it gave rise to the TCR beta libraries. For around 11 cycles apiece, the opening two PCR rounds ran with TRBV1-TRBV30 forward primers and a C-beta reverse primer. MiXCR, run by TCRdb on the multiplex PCR reads, gives a single entry per CDR3 protein. The top ten hold 18% of the sample, which has about 200,000 distinct CDR3 sequences, about 85% seen once. Both RNA and DNA were isolated together from roughly 20-30 mg of bulk tissue that had not been sorted. The sequenced sample was tumor tissue from primary liver carcinoma. All receptors come from a man between 40 and 49 years old with primary liver carcinoma and hepatitis B virus infection.

On this clonotype: The junction departs from the called germline gene at one end, perhaps through a read error. The V gene is TRBV4-2, the J gene TRBJ2-7, with TRBD1 matching over 8 bases. There are 14 residues in the CDR3. Germline V lookup: CDR1 LGHNA, CDR2 YNFKEQ. Here the CDR3 DNA reads TGTGCCAGCACCCAATGTGACAGGGGCCGCGAGCAGTACTTC. Encoded protein: CASTQCDRGREQYF.

Notes on this clonotype: A read error may produce the germline difference seen at one junction end. This chain uses TRBV7-9 with TRBJ1-2; a weak D match, TRBD1 (6 bases). Looked up from germline, CDR1 is SEHNR and CDR2 is FQNEAQ (reference sequence). The CDR3 totals 13 residues. Written as DNA, the CDR3 is TGTTCCAGCAGCTCCTCGGACAGCTATGGCTACACCTTC. This codes for CSSSSSDSYGYTF.

The table lists this clonotype with a few counts. A much larger clone differs from this one at a single base, so this may be a read error. This CDR3 reads CASSDSQSGSIDTQYF. The CDR3 nucleotides read TGTGCCAGCAGTGACTCACAGAGCGGGAGCATAGATACGCAGTATTTT. V is TRBV6-4 and J is TRBJ2-3; 8 bases are a match to TRBD2. The CDR3 covers 16 residues. Germline lookup yields CDR1 MRHNA and CDR2 SNTAGT.

Note on this clonotype: This sequence may be a read error, since a much larger clone differs from it by one base. The chain uses TRBV28 and TRBJ2-5; tentative D call: TRBD1 (5 bases). Trimming cost V 5 bases and J 3 bases, with 16 bases left between them. The CDR3 consists of 15 residues. The germline V gene encodes CDR1 MDHEN and CDR2 SYDVKM. CDR3 sequence reads: CASSKSGLQEETQYF. DNA for the CDR3: TGTGCCAGCAGTAAGTCCGGGTTACAGGAAGAGACCCAGTACTTC.

Note on this clonotype: One junction end does not reproduce the germline sequence, and a read error may be involved. The CDR3, as DNA: TGTGCCAGCAGCATATTTCCGGACTACAAAGAGCAATTCTTC. Amino acid sequence: CASSIFPDYKEQFF. The J gene is TRBJ2-1, the V gene TRBV11-3; D possibly corresponds to TRBD2 (6 bases). CDR1 and CDR2 from the germline V gene are SGHNT and YENEEA. The CDR3 runs 14 residues.

Comments on this clonotype: Because the CDR3 is missing its conserved closing phenylalanine or tryptophan, this is likely a read error. This chain links TRBV29-1 with TRBJ1-5, with D maybe TRBD1 (6 bases). The CDR3 loop spans 13 amino acids. Germline V gene lookup returns CDR1 SQVTM and CDR2 ANQGSEA. Written as DNA, the CDR3 is TGCAGCGTTATCGGACAGATCAATCAGCTCCAGCATTCT. It yields the protein CSVIGQINQLQHS.